A single sample gave rise to the 12 T cell receptor beta chains below, sequenced in a study of tumor-infiltrating lymphocytes in primary liver carcinoma. Without any cell sorting, about 19-32 mg of bulk tissue yielded co-extracted RNA and DNA. Priming with a constant-region primer yielded TCR beta cDNA from 400 to 550 ng total RNA. It was through three nested multiplex PCR rounds of slightly modified ARM-PCR that TCR beta libraries arose. A C-beta reverse primer and TRBV1-TRBV30 forward primers served in each of the first two PCR rounds, at 9 to 10 cycles apiece. MiXCR, applied by TCRdb to the multiplex PCR reads, yields one record per CDR3 protein. Of 50,000 to 60,000 distinct CDR3 sequences listed, around 82% are singletons. Sequenced input: liver tumor tissue from sampling region 5. Described subset: tumor region T5, tumor centre. Source of these receptors: a man in his forties with primary liver carcinoma and hepatitis B virus infection.

Details on this clonotype: Given the absence of the conserved phenylalanine or tryptophan at the CDR3 end, a read error is likely. It is unclear where the CDR3 begins or ends on the DNA, so no DNA is shown, and the CDR3 is as TCRdb lists it. The chain joins TRBV5-6 to TRBJ2-2; the D call of TRBD2 is as the table states it, not checked on the DNA. The CDR3 spans 17 residues, counting both ends. Germline CDR1 SGHDT, CDR2 YYEEEE. Here the CDR3 reads CASSLWGLVGTTGELFS.

As to this clonotype: The junction departs from germline at one end; a sequencing error may be responsible. The chain uses TRBV6-1 and TRBJ2-2; D is tentatively TRBD1 or TRBD2 (5 bases each). CDR3 length: 16 residues. Germline V lookup: CDR1 MNHNS, CDR2 SASEGT. DNA of the CDR3: TGTGCCTGCAGTAAAACACTACAGGTGAGCACCGGGGAGCTGTATTTT. This gives the protein CACSKTLQVSTGELYF.

The chain combines TRBV7-9 with TRBJ2-1, with D uncertain. V lost 6 bases and J lost 5, with 17 bases in between. The germline V gene encodes CDR1 SEHNR and CDR2 FQNEAQ (reference sequence). This CDR3 comprises 15 residues. The CDR3 nucleotides are TGTGCCAGCAGTAACAGTTTATCCGGAAACAATGAGCAGTTCTTC. This translates into CASSNSLSGNNEQFF.

This clonotype was seen once. The rearrangement joins TRBV29-1 to TRBJ2-1; no firm D call. The germline V and J ends were trimmed by 5 bases and 13 bases, with 12 bases remaining between them. CDR1 and CDR2 (germline): SQVTM, ANQGSEA. The CDR3 extends over 10 amino acids. This chain's CDR3 is CSVLGSEQFF. Written as DNA, the CDR3 is TGCAGCGTTCTTGGCAGTGAACAGTTCTTC.

Comments on this clonotype: At one boundary the junction diverges from the germline segment, which might be a read error. V and J are TRBV4-1 and TRBJ1-1, with D unresolved. The CDR3 contains 14 residues. The germline V gene has CDR1 MGHRA and CDR2 YSYEKL. CDR3 bases: TGCGCCAGCAGCCAAGTAAACTCGGGTACTGAAGCTGTCTTT. This sequence encodes CASSQVNSGTEAVF.

This clonotype has a handful of counts. The J gene is TRBJ1-2, the V gene TRBV11-1; TRBD1 is a possible D gene (6 bases). The V gene lost 5 bases and the J gene lost 3 bases, with 10 bases spanning the gap. The CDR3 extends over 13 amino acids. Germline values: CDR1 SGHAT, CDR2 FQDESV (reference sequence). The CDR3 nucleotides are TGTGCCAGCAGCCCGGGACACCACTATGGCTACACCTTC. Encoded protein: CASSPGHHYGYTF.

As concerns this clonotype: A junction boundary mismatches the germline segment, possibly from a read error. This chain connects TRBV11-2 to TRBJ2-3; 11 bases align to TRBD2. Looked up from germline, CDR1 is SGHAT and CDR2 is FQNNGV. CDR3 length equals 16 residues. In DNA, the CDR3 is TGTACCAGCAGCTTAAGACTAGCGGGGAGCATGGATACGCAGTATTTT. Translating gives CTSSLRLAGSMDTQYF.

The rearrangement joins TRBV4-1 to TRBJ1-3; D is undetermined. Trimming removed 0 bases at V and 0 bases at J, with 9 bases between. CDR3 length equals 16 residues. Germline loops: CDR1 MGHRA, CDR2 YSYEKL. CDR3 nucleotide sequence: TGCGCCAGCAGCCAAGATCTTAGTTCCTCTGGAAACACCATATATTTT. It translates to CASSQDLSSSGNTIYF.

On this clonotype: One end of the junction varies from germline; a read error may be responsible. The chain employs TRBV12-3 or TRBV12-4 and TRBJ1-1; the D is unclear. The CDR3 spans 15 residues. The DNA of the CDR3 is TGTTCCAGCAGTTTAGCCTCAGGCCAAGGAACTGAAGCTTTCTTT. It specifies CSSSLASGQGTEAFF.

For this clonotype: Sequence at one end of the junction differs from germline and may be a read error. The CDR3 sequence is CASNLTGQGLPLHF. The CDR3 bases are TGTGCCAGCAATTTAACGGGACAGGGTTTACCCCTCCACTTT. V is TRBV12-3 or TRBV12-4 and J is TRBJ1-6; 9 nucleotides line up with TRBD1. The CDR3 has 14 residues.

Details on this clonotype: A junction boundary mismatches the germline segment, possibly from a read error. The chain couples TRBV11-2 to TRBJ2-6; 8 bases line up with TRBD1. This CDR3 comprises 21 residues. Germline CDR1 reads SGHAT; CDR2 reads FQNNGV. CDR3 coding DNA: TGTGCCAGCAACATGGGGGGAGACAGGGGCATTTCCCTCCCTGGGGCCAACATCCTGACTTTC. Its protein is CASNMGGDRGISLPGANILTF.

In regard to this clonotype: Given the absence of the conserved phenylalanine or tryptophan at the CDR3 end, a read error is likely. The chain combines TRBV6-5 with TRBJ1-1; D is unresolved. Germline V gives CDR1 MNHEY, CDR2 SVGAGI. CDR3 size: 13 residues. Trimming shortened V by 0 bases and J by 8 bases, and 10 bases separated the two germline ends. Here the CDR3 reads CASSYSASKEAFL. CDR3 coding DNA: TGTGCCAGCAGTTACTCTGCAAGCAAGGAAGCTTTCCTT.